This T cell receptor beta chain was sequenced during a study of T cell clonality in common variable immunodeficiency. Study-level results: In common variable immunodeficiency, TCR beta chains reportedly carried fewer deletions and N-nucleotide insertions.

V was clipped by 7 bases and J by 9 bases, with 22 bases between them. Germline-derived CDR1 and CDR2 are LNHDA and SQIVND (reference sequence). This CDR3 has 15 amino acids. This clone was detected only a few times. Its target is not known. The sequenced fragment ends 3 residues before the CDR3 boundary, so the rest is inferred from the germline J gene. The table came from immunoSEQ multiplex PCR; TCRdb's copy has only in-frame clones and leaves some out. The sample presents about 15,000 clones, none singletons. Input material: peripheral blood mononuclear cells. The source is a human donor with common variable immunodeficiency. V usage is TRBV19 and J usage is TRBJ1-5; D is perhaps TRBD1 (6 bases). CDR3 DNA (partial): TGTGCCAGTACTCTAAGCAGGGGTACCACCTGGCCC. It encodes CASTLSRGTTWP. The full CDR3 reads CASTLSRGTTWPQHF. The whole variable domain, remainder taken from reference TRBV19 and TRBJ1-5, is DGGITQSPKYLFRKEGQNVTLSCEQNLNHDAMYWYRQDPGQGLRLIYYSQIVNDFQKGDIAEGYSVSREKKESFPLTVTSAQKNPTAFYLCASTLSRGTTWPQHFGDGTRLSIL.